One and the same sample provided the 18 T cell receptor beta chains below, sequenced in a study of cytomegalovirus exposure and HLA in healthy donors. Both 60 Vbeta primers and 13 Jbeta primers went into the PCR. Assay used: immunoSEQ multiplex PCR; TCRdb lists only in-frame clones, some missing. This table holds 180,000 or so clones, around 80% found once. The material sequenced was PBMCs. The source of these receptors is a woman aged 40 to 55 in good health and CMV-seropositive.

This sequence joins TRBV6-1 and TRBJ2-7; a possible D gene is TRBD2 (5 bases). V was clipped by 6 bases and J by 3 bases, with 9 bases between them. The germline V gene has CDR1 MNHNS and CDR2 SASEGT. The CDR3 is 12 residues long. CDR3: CASREAGYEQYF. The CDR3 DNA reads as TGTGCCAGCAGGGAGGCGGGCTACGAGCAGTACTTC.

The chain uses TRBV5-1 and TRBJ1-1, with 8 nucleotides matching TRBD1. The CDR3 loop spans 15 amino acids. Germline CDR1 reads SGHRS; CDR2 reads YFSETQ. V was clipped by 2 bases and J by 7 bases; unmatched bases: 10. The CDR3 region has the DNA TGCGCCAGCAGCTTAACACCCAGGGGGCAGGGTGAAGCTTTCTTT. This encodes CASSLTPRGQGEAFF.

This rearrangement joins TRBV2 to TRBJ1-6; D not certain. The germline gives CDR1 SNHLY, CDR2 FYNNEI. The CDR3 runs 14 residues. Trimming stripped 2 bases from V and 5 bases from J, with 7 bases between. The CDR3 nucleotides are TGTGCCAGCAGTGAACGGTCGAATAATTCACCCCTCCACTTT. Translation gives CASSERSNNSPLHF.

This clone has only a few counts. Written as DNA, the CDR3 is TGTGCCAGCAGTCCCTCCGGGTCCTTATACGAGCAGTACTTC. The encoded protein is CASSPSGSLYEQYF. The V call is TRBV27, the J call TRBJ2-7; D is unclear. The CDR3 loop spans 14 amino acids. Germline CDR1 reads MNHEY; CDR2 reads SMNVEV (reference sequence). The germline V and J ends were trimmed by 5 bases and 4 bases, with 15 bases remaining between them.

The CDR3 protein is CASSQVEGQGAFGYGYTF. The CDR3 DNA sequence: TGTGCCAGCAGCCAAGTCGAGGGACAGGGGGCTTTTGGGTATGGCTACACCTTC. V and J are TRBV4-2 and TRBJ1-2, with TRBD1 matching 12 bases. Germline V lookup: CDR1 LGHNA, CDR2 YNFKEQ. CDR3 size: 18 residues. V lost 1 base to trimming and J lost 5 bases; unmatched junction nucleotides: 11.

This chain joins TRBV28 and TRBJ2-7, with a weak D call TRBD1 (6 bases). Trimming left V 5 bases short and J 3 bases short, with 14 bases between. The CDR3 runs 14 residues. Germline V gene data show CDR1 as MDHEN and CDR2 as SYDVKM. The CDR3 here is CASSPGDGRYEQYF. The CDR3 DNA follows: TGTGCCAGCAGTCCAGGGGATGGTCGCTACGAGCAGTACTTC.

This clone was picked up a small number of times. This sequence joins TRBV28 and TRBJ1-5; 9 nucleotides match TRBD1. This CDR3 region has 14 residues. Germline V gene sequence: CDR1 MDHEN, CDR2 SYDVKM. V shed 7 bases, J shed 4 bases, and the junction held 5 bases outside the gene matches. Here the CDR3 DNA reads TGTGCCAGCATTTGGACAGGGGAAAATCAGCCCCAGCATTTT. This gives the protein CASIWTGENQPQHF.

Concerning this clone itself: A read error may produce the germline difference seen at one junction end. This chain joins TRBV7-7 and TRBJ1-1; no definite D call. The CDR3 runs 13 residues. Germline loops: CDR1 SSHAT, CDR2 FNYEAQ (reference sequence). CDR3 in DNA: TGTGCTAGCAGCTTCACAGACAACACTGAAGCTTTCTTT. Translated: CASSFTDNTEAFF.

The rearrangement joins TRBV7-2 to TRBJ2-5, with 7 bases that match TRBD2. Unmatched junction bases numbered 10, after V lost 1 base and J lost 5 bases. This CDR3 is built from 16 residues. Germline loops: CDR1 SGHTA, CDR2 FQGNSA. As DNA, the CDR3 is TGTGCCAGCAGCTTAGTCGGCGGGAGAAGAAGCGAGACCCAGTACTTC. Protein: CASSLVGGRRSETQYF.

This chain joins TRBV2 and TRBJ1-2; TRBD1 matches 7 bases. The CDR3 totals 19 residues. Germline V gives CDR1 SNHLY, CDR2 FYNNEI. J lost 0 bases, V lost 4 bases, and 17 bases had no gene match. The CDR3 coding sequence is TGTGCCAGCAGTGGCCCACGCCGGCAAAGACAGGGCACTAACTATGGCTACACCTTC. Translating gives CASSGPRRQRQGTNYGYTF.

V and J are TRBV5-1 and TRBJ2-3, with D possibly being TRBD1 (6 bases). The V gene's germline CDR1 is SGHRS and CDR2 YFSETQ. The CDR3 has 15 amino acids. Trimming left V 1 base short and J 3 bases short, with 12 bases between. For the CDR3, the DNA is TGCGCCAGCAGCTTGTTGGCCAGGGGAACAGATACGCAGTATTTT. It is translated as CASSLLARGTDTQYF.

This clone was counted a few times. This sequence joins TRBV6-5 and TRBJ2-5, with 8 bases aligning to TRBD1. The end of the DNA fits TRBJ2-7 better, so the J call may be wrong. The CDR3 contains 13 residues. In germline, CDR1 is MNHEY, CDR2 SVGAGI. The CDR3 loop reads CASREQGGYEQYF. The CDR3 bases are TGTGCCAGCAGGGAACAGGGGGGCTACGAGCAGTACTTC.

The chain links TRBV19 to TRBJ2-1; D perhaps matches TRBD2 (5 bases). Germline loops: CDR1 LNHDA, CDR2 SQIVND (reference sequence). Trimming removed 1 base at V and 1 base at J, with 5 bases between. The CDR3 spans 14 residues. CDR3 nucleotides: TGTGCCAGTAGTATAGCGGGGTCCTACAATGAGCAGTTCTTC. This sequence encodes CASSIAGSYNEQFF.

This rearrangement joins TRBV9 to TRBJ2-3, with TRBD2 as a possible D gene (5 bases). Germline CDR1 SGDLS, CDR2 YYNGEE. V dropped 4 bases and J dropped 0 bases, with 15 bases sitting between them. The length of the CDR3 is 16 residues. CDR3 sequence reads: CASSPRESHSTDTQYF. The CDR3, as DNA: TGTGCCAGCAGCCCTCGGGAATCCCATAGCACAGATACGCAGTATTTT. Complete variable domain (other parts from reference TRBV9 and TRBJ2-3): DSGVTQTPKHLITATGQRVTLRCSPRSGDLSVYWYQQSLDQGLQFLIQYYNGEERAKGNILERFSAQQFPDLHSELNLSSLELGDSALYFCASSPRESHSTDTQYFGPGTRLTVL.

This chain uses TRBV7-8 with TRBJ2-7; tentative D call: TRBD2 (5 bases). Per the germline V gene, CDR1 is SGHVS and CDR2 is FQNEAQ. The V and J ends lost 5 bases and 9 bases respectively, with 23 bases between them. CDR3 length: 15 amino acids. The CDR3 loop reads CASSRQMTGSLGQYF. CDR3 coding DNA: TGTGCCAGCAGCCGGCAGATGACGGGGTCCCTAGGGCAGTACTTC. Full variable domain (rest looked up from reference TRBV7-8 and TRBJ2-7): GAGVSQSPRYKVAKRGQDVALRCDPISGHVSLFWYQQALGQGPEFLTYFQNEAQLDKSGLPSDRFFAERPEGSVSTLKIQRTQQEDSAVYLCASSRQMTGSLGQYFGPGTRLTVT.

This clone was counted a few times. The CDR3 protein is CASSFAGGRTGELFF. In nucleotides, the CDR3 is TGTGCCAGCAGCTTCGCGGGAGGTCGCACCGGGGAGCTGTTTTTT. V usage is TRBV7-2 and J usage is TRBJ2-2; 8 nucleotides match TRBD2. V was pared by 3 bases and J by 4 bases, with 4 bases of the junction left unmatched. The CDR3 has 15 residues. Germline CDR1 is SGHTA and CDR2 is FQGNSA.

The chain is built from TRBV7-2 and TRBJ1-1; D uncertain. Germline CDR1 reads SGHTA; CDR2 reads FQGNSA. The CDR3 runs to 13 residues. V lost 5 bases to trimming and J lost 1 base, with 8 bases between them. The DNA of the CDR3 is TGTGCCAGCAGCCAACAACCGAACACTGAAGCTTTCTTT. It yields the protein CASSQQPNTEAFF.

The gene calls are TRBV11-1 and TRBJ2-1, with a tentative D call TRBD1 (6 bases). V shed 4 bases and J shed 2 bases, with 12 bases lying between them. Germline V gene data show CDR1 as SGHAT and CDR2 as FQDESV (reference sequence). This CDR3 has 15 amino acids. CDR3 nucleotide sequence: TGTGCCAGCAGCTCCCCCGGGACAACCTACAATGAGCAGTTCTTC. Protein sequence: CASSSPGTTYNEQFF.